Reported below is one T cell receptor beta chain. The antigen remains undetermined. This specimen belongs to a study of cytomegalovirus exposure and HLA in healthy donors. The junction had 12 bases not matched to a gene; V was cut back by 6 bases and J by 7 bases. Germline values: CDR1 SGHTA, CDR2 FQGNSA. The CDR3 contains 15 residues. Study observations and caveats: Among immune exposure information, only CMV serostatus was available.

Primers: 60 Vbeta forward and 13 Jbeta reverse. TCRdb keeps only in-frame clones here, not all; method: immunoSEQ multiplex PCR. Of about 170,000 clones listed, 75% to 90% are singletons. What was sequenced was PBMCs. This TCR derives from a male donor in good health and CMV-seronegative. The J gene is TRBJ2-1, the V gene TRBV7-2, with TRBD2 identical over 7 bases. CDR3 sequence: CASRTDSSGGNEQFF. The CDR3 DNA sequence: TGTGCCAGCAGGACCGATTCTAGCGGCGGAAATGAGCAGTTCTTC.